The next 16 T cell receptor beta chains were all read from a single sample in a study of blood T cell repertoires in COVID-19. Generated by immunoSEQ multiplex PCR, the TCRdb table keeps only in-frame clones and is missing some. The repertoire consists of tens of thousands of clones, with roughly 82% occurring once and the leading ten covering 20% to 25%. Sample: peripheral blood. The origin of the receptors is a woman older than 75 with acute or convalescent COVID-19.

V usage is TRBV7-6 and J usage is TRBJ1-3; D may be TRBD1 (5 bases). The germline CDR1 and CDR2 sequences are SGHVS and FNYEAQ. CDR3 length equals 17 residues. The V end lost 2 bases, the J end lost 2 bases, and 16 bases lay between the germline ends. CDR3 protein: CASSLTGGRGAGNTIYF. For the CDR3, the DNA is TGTGCCAGCAGCTTAACGGGAGGACGGGGGGCTGGAAACACCATATATTTT.

This clone was seen once. This chain uses TRBV11-2 with TRBJ2-7; 8 nucleotides agree with TRBD1. J lost 4 bases, V lost 2 bases, and 1 base had no gene match. From germline, CDR1 is SGHAT and CDR2 FQNNGV. This CDR3 is 13 amino acids long. CDR3 sequence reads: CASSLTGGYEQYF. In DNA, the CDR3 is TGTGCCAGCAGCTTAACAGGGGGATACGAGCAGTACTTC. Supplemented by reference TRBV11-2 and TRBJ2-7, the full variable domain reads EAGVAQSPRYKIIEKRQSVAFWCNPISGHATLYWYQQILGQGPKLLIQFQNNGVVDDSQLPKDRFSAERLKGVDSTLKIQPAKLEDSAVYLCASSLTGGYEQYFGPGTRLTVT.

The chain joins TRBV9 to TRBJ2-5; TRBD1 agrees at 7 bases. The ends lost 0 bases at V and 2 bases at J; junction bases unmatched: 4. CDR1 and CDR2 (germline): SGDLS, YYNGEE. This CDR3 comprises 15 residues. In DNA form, the CDR3 reads TGTGCCAGCAGCGTAGGGACAGGTTCTCAAGAGACCCAGTACTTC. Amino acids: CASSVGTGSQETQYF.

CDR3 in amino acids: CASSHTSGGAQDTQYF. The CDR3, as DNA: TGTGCCAGCAGCCACACTAGCGGGGGGGCACAAGATACGCAGTATTTT. The V gene is TRBV4-2, the J gene TRBJ2-3, with 13 bases fitting TRBD2. The germline V gene encodes CDR1 LGHNA and CDR2 YNFKEQ. CDR3 length equals 16 residues. V lost 3 bases, J lost 5 bases, and 5 bases stayed unmatched.

The genes are TRBV7-6 and TRBJ2-7; TRBD1 matches 7 bases. The ends lost 3 bases at V and 2 bases at J; junction bases unmatched: 7. CDR3 length: 15 amino acids. In germline, CDR1 is SGHVS, CDR2 FNYEAQ. In DNA, the CDR3 is TGTGCCAGCAGCTTCGCACAGGGGTCTGCCTACGAGCAGTACTTC. It specifies CASSFAQGSAYEQYF.

The chain joins TRBV18 to TRBJ1-1; the D gene is possibly TRBD1 (6 bases). The CDR3 spans 17 residues. Germline CDR1 reads KGHSH; CDR2 reads LQKENI. V lost 3 bases and J lost 1, with 18 bases in between. CDR3 region: CASSPGRVGAANTEAFF. As DNA, the CDR3 is TGTGCCAGCTCACCTGGCAGAGTGGGGGCGGCGAACACTGAAGCTTTCTTT.

V gene TRBV27 combines with J gene TRBJ2-2, with D tentatively TRBD2 (6 bases). The CDR3 contains 14 residues. Germline CDR1 and CDR2: MNHEY and SMNVEV (reference sequence). The V end was cut by 4 bases, the J end by 7 bases, with 13 bases between. The CDR3 DNA is TGTGCCAGCAGTTGGGAGCGGGTCTACGGGGAGCTGTTTTTT. This codes for CASSWERVYGELFF.

The chain uses TRBV20-1 and TRBJ2-7; 8 bases are shared with TRBD1. V lost 3 bases, J lost 2 bases, and 6 bases stayed unmatched. CDR1 is DFQATT, CDR2 SNEGSKA, per germline (reference sequence). The CDR3 sequence is 14 residues long. CDR3 in DNA: TGCAGTGCTAGTGCGAGGGACAGGACCTACGAGCAGTACTTC. This gives the protein CSASARDRTYEQYF.

The chain combines TRBV7-9 with TRBJ2-2, with D perhaps TRBD1 (6 bases). Trimming left V 5 bases short and J 2 bases short, with 21 bases between. CDR3 length: 18 residues. Germline lookup yields CDR1 SEHNR and CDR2 FQNEAQ (reference sequence). The CDR3 DNA sequence: TGTGCCAGCAGCACATATACAGGGTCGGTTACAAACACCGGGGAGCTGTTTTTT. Its translation: CASSTYTGSVTNTGELFF.

This clone turned up a few times. The chain recombines TRBV19 with TRBJ2-1; the match to TRBD2 covers 8 bases. V was pared by 3 bases and J by 4 bases, with 8 bases of the junction left unmatched. There are 16 residues in the CDR3. The germline gives CDR1 LNHDA, CDR2 SQIVND (reference sequence). The CDR3 region has the DNA TGTGCCAGTAGTATTTCCGGACTAGCAAAATACAATGAGCAGTTCTTC. Translated: CASSISGLAKYNEQFF.

This rearrangement joins TRBV1 to TRBJ2-3; TRBD2 is the table's D call and was not checked against the DNA. TRBV1 is a pseudogene locus. This CDR3 has 16 amino acids. This CDR3 is CTSSQAGGGAGDTQYF. CDR3 coding DNA: TGCACCAGCAGCCAGGCGGGGGGGGGAGCCGGAGATACGCAGTATTTT.

The gene calls are TRBV9 and TRBJ1-6; weak D call: TRBD1 (5 bases). Germline-derived CDR1 and CDR2 are SGDLS and YYNGEE. V lost 4 bases, J lost 4 bases, and 12 bases lay in between. The CDR3 has 15 residues. The CDR3 nucleotides are TGTGCCAGCAGCCCCCGGGGGGAGTATAATTCACCCCTCCACTTT. Translated: CASSPRGEYNSPLHF.

This chain uses TRBV19 with TRBJ2-5, with 14 positions matching TRBD2. The germline gives CDR1 LNHDA, CDR2 SQIVND (reference sequence). Trimming removed 3 bases from V and 5 bases from J; junction bases left unmatched: 5. CDR3 length: 16 residues. The CDR3 DNA reads as TGTGCCAGTAGTATGACTAGCGGGGGGGCCTTTGAGACCCAGTACTTC. It encodes CASSMTSGGAFETQYF.

The gene calls are TRBV14 and TRBJ1-1; D is undetermined. This CDR3 is built from 11 residues. V lost 1 base and J 6 bases, leaving 3 bases between the germline ends. Germline assignment: CDR1 SGHDN and CDR2 FVKESK. The CDR3 bases are TGTGCCAGCAGCCAAGTCGCTGAAGCTTTCTTT. This encodes CASSQVAEAFF.

This sequence joins TRBV2 and TRBJ2-2; D not certain. This CDR3 is 14 amino acids long. V lost 6 bases to trimming and J lost 5 bases, with 13 bases between them. Looked up from germline, CDR1 is SNHLY and CDR2 is FYNNEI. CDR3 in DNA: TGTGCCAGCAGACCCCGGGTCCTTACCGGGGAGCTGTTTTTT. It codes for CASRPRVLTGELFF.

This sequence joins TRBV18 and TRBJ2-2; 9 positions agree with TRBD1. The J segment lost 7 bases and the V segment lost 3 bases, leaving 3 bases of the junction unmatched. The CDR3 has 14 amino acids. CDR1 and CDR2 from the germline V gene are KGHSH and LQKENI. CDR3 amino acids: CASSPRQGDGELFF. In DNA form, the CDR3 reads TGTGCCAGCTCACCGAGACAGGGGGACGGGGAGCTGTTTTTT.